These T cell receptor beta chains were read from a single sample in a study of T cell repertoires in cytomegalovirus infection. TCRdb redid the calling of the reads with MiXCR, one entry per CDR3 protein. The sample includes 200,000 to 300,000 distinct CDR3 sequences, around 15% of them seen just once. The sequenced sample consisted of PBMCs. The receptors were gathered from a human donor in good health (CMV status not recorded). Some clones in this sample may be carry-over from other donors' samples. The conserved cysteine and the conserved F or W are not part of the CDR3 here. Each record gives: V gene, D gene, J gene, CDR3 protein. The D gene is left open where the match is weak.

V gene: TRBV27
D gene: -
J gene: TRBJ2-1
CDR3 protein: ASSPPRTVGYNEQF

V gene: TRBV11-2
D gene: -
J gene: TRBJ1-1
CDR3 protein: ASSLDRAWNTEAF

V gene: TRBV7-2
D gene: TRBD2
J gene: TRBJ2-7
CDR3 protein: ASSPLVAGHEQY

V gene: TRBV23-1
D gene: TRBD1
J gene: TRBJ2-5
CDR3 protein: ASSPRDSSQETQY

V gene: TRBV29-1
D gene: -
J gene: TRBJ2-3
CDR3 protein: SVEEASDSSTDTQY

V gene: TRBV28
D gene: -
J gene: TRBJ2-5
CDR3 protein: ASVSGVETQY

V gene: TRBV7-2
D gene: TRBD1
J gene: TRBJ2-1
CDR3 protein: ASSPRVGTGERNEQF

V gene: TRBV20-1
D gene: -
J gene: TRBJ2-1
CDR3 protein: SASRRTANNEQF

V gene: TRBV5-4
D gene: -
J gene: TRBJ2-3
CDR3 protein: ASRTSGLSDTQY

V gene: TRBV5-1
D gene: -
J gene: TRBJ1-1
CDR3 protein: ASSYGTANTEAF

V gene: TRBV28
D gene: -
J gene: TRBJ1-1
CDR3 protein: ASSKIRMNTEAF

V gene: TRBV11-2
D gene: -
J gene: TRBJ2-3
CDR3 protein: ASTPSRITDTQY

V gene: TRBV7-2
D gene: -
J gene: TRBJ2-3
CDR3 protein: ASRSRGRGTDTQY